Listed below are T cell receptor beta chains from one sample, sequenced in a study of blood T cell repertoires in COVID-19. TCRdb's table, derived via immunoSEQ multiplex PCR, lists solely in-frame clones and lacks some. The profile shows approximately 240,000 clones, about 85% of them singletons. Sequencing input: peripheral blood. These receptor sequences come from a woman aged 55 to 70 who had recovered from COVID-19. CDR3s include the opening cysteine and the closing phenylalanine or tryptophan. The D gene is left open where the match is weak. Rows give clone size only sometimes, using once, few, many, or a class for an expanded clone.

>NA|TRBJ1-4|TRBV29-1|NA
CSVVRGHGEKLFF
TGCAGCGTTGTCAGGGGCCACGGTGAAAAACTGTTTTTT
>NA|TRBJ2-5|TRBV3-1/TRBV3-2|many
CASAARRGLGAQYF
TGTGCCAGCGCAGCCCGGCGGGGCCTGGGGGCCCAGTACTTC
>TRBD2|TRBJ2-3|TRBV11-2|NA
CASSLWRGAGDTQYF
TGTGCCAGCAGCTTATGGCGGGGGGCGGGAGATACGCAGTATTTT
>NA|TRBJ1-2|TRBV7-2|NA
CASSLAGPYGYTF
TGTGCCAGCAGCTTGGCAGGGCCCTATGGCTACACCTTC
>NA|TRBJ1-4|TRBV7-9|NA
CASRPTGRANEKLFF
TGTGCCAGCAGGCCGACAGGCCGTGCTAATGAAAAACTGTTTTTT
>NA|TRBJ1-4|TRBV15|NA
CATSRGAGVPTNEKLFF
TGTGCCACCAGCAGAGGGGCAGGGGTCCCAACTAATGAAAAACTGTTTTTT
>TRBD2|TRBJ2-5|TRBV7-2|NA
CASGAGVMEETQYF
TGTGCCAGCGGAGCGGGGGTGATGGAGGAGACCCAGTACTTC
>NA|TRBJ2-2|TRBV5-1|NA
CASSFGGETGELFF
TGCGCCAGCAGCTTCGGCGGGGAAACCGGGGAGCTGTTTTTT
>TRBD2|TRBJ2-7|TRBV3-1/TRBV3-2|NA
CASSQTSGGPYEQYF
TGTGCCAGCAGCCAAACTAGCGGGGGGCCCTACGAGCAGTACTTC
>NA|TRBJ1-6|TRBV2|NA
CASRTAGSPLHF
TGTGCCAGCCGTACCGCAGGGTCACCCCTCCACTTT
>TRBD2|TRBJ2-7|TRBV11-3|NA
CASSPIGRSGNGLHEQYF
TGTGCCAGCAGCCCAATAGGGCGAAGCGGGAATGGTCTCCACGAGCAGTACTTC
>TRBD1|TRBJ1-1|TRBV30|NA
CAWSVQGGFWAEAFF
TGTGCCTGGAGTGTACAGGGGGGATTTTGGGCTGAAGCTTTCTTT
>TRBD1|TRBJ1-2|TRBV4-1|NA
CASSQLLTPTGVGYTF
TGCGCCAGCAGCCAACTACTTACCCCAACAGGGGTCGGCTACACCTTC
>TRBD1|TRBJ2-7|TRBV5-6|once
CASSPDRGLPYEQYF
TGTGCCAGCAGCCCGGACAGGGGCCTTCCCTACGAGCAGTACTTC
>NA|TRBJ2-7|TRBV7-8|many
CASSLGTDRSYEQYF
TGTGCCAGCAGCTTAGGCACAGACCGCTCCTACGAGCAGTACTTC
>NA|TRBJ2-7|TRBV7-9|NA
CASSPGFEQYF
TGTGCCAGCAGCCCAGGGTTCGAGCAGTACTTC
>TRBD1|TRBJ2-2|TRBV10-3|NA
CASLKQGADGELFF
TGTGCCAGCCTCAAACAGGGGGCGGACGGGGAGCTGTTTTTT
>TRBD2|TRBJ2-3|TRBV19|NA
CASSPRLPGLATDTQYF
TGTGCCAGTAGTCCGCGCCTACCGGGACTAGCCACAGATACGCAGTATTTT
>NA|TRBJ1-2|TRBV10-3|NA
CAISESRESYGYTF
TGTGCCATCAGTGAGTCGCGGGAGTCCTATGGCTACACCTTC
>NA|TRBJ1-4|TRBV21-1|once
CASSKRGGYEKLFF
TGTGCCAGCAGCAAACGGGGGGGGTATGAAAAACTGTTTTTT
>NA|TRBJ1-1|TRBV7-8|NA
CASSRAGGDTEAFF
TGTGCCAGCAGCCGAGCGGGGGGGGACACTGAAGCTTTCTTT
>TRBD1|TRBJ1-1|TRBV19|NA
CASSIGQGWTTEAFF
TGTGCCAGTAGTATAGGACAGGGATGGACCACTGAAGCTTTCTTT
>NA|TRBJ1-2|TRBV4-1|NA
CASSHHRVGYTF
TGCGCCAGCAGCCACCACAGGGTTGGCTACACCTTC
>NA|TRBJ1-5|TRBV30|NA
CAWSALGDQPQHF
TGTGCCTGGAGTGCCTTAGGAGATCAGCCCCAGCATTTT
>TRBD1|TRBJ2-7|TRBV25-1|NA
CASSEYRDSSYEQYF
TGTGCCAGCAGTGAATATAGGGACAGCTCCTACGAGCAGTACTTC
>NA|TRBJ2-5|TRBV13|NA
CASSRGWGVREETQYF
TGTGCCAGCAGCCGAGGTTGGGGGGTTCGGGAGGAGACCCAGTACTTC
>TRBD1|TRBJ2-1|TRBV9|NA
CASSFGQGIHDEQFF
TGTGCCAGCAGCTTCGGACAGGGAATACACGATGAGCAGTTCTTC
>NA|TRBJ1-4|TRBV2|NA
CATRTLANEKLFF
TGTGCCACGAGGACACTGGCTAATGAAAAACTGTTTTTT